This T cell receptor beta chain was obtained from a study of cytomegalovirus exposure and HLA in healthy donors. TCRdb's table, derived via immunoSEQ multiplex PCR, lists solely in-frame clones and lacks some. In the table there are about 190,000 clones, around four fifths of which are singletons. The CDR3 extends over 17 amino acids. Germline V gene lookup returns CDR1 WSHSY and CDR2 SAAADI. With V trimmed by 2 bases and J by 2 bases, 9 bases remained unmatched. Specimen: PBMCs. The chain carries TRBV10-2 and TRBJ2-7; 10 bases agree with TRBD2. The receptor comes from a man aged 18 to 30 in good health and CMV-seropositive. CDR3 nucleotides: TGCGCCAGCAGTGAGATTGTGGGACTAGCGTTTACCTACGAGCAGTACTTC. Protein: CASSEIVGLAFTYEQYF.